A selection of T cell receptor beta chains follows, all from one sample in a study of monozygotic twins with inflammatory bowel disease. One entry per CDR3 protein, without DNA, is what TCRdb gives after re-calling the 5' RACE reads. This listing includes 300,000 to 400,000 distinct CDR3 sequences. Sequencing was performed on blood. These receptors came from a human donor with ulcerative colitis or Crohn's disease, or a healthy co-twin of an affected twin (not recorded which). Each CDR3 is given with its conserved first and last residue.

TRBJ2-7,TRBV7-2,CASSPIPSGTAYEQYF
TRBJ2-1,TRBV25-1,CASSESGTSGRWNEQFF
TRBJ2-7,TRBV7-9,CASSSSVGVGEQYF
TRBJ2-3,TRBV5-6,CASSDGLLPSTDTQYF
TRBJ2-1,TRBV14,CASRPGRGGYNEQFF
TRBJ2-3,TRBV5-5,CASSLPGQGAFDTQYF
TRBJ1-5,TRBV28,CASSLIMRNSNQPQHF
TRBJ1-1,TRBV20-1,CSASSGVTEAFF
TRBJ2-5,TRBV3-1,CASSQLGLAEETQYF
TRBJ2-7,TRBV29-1,CSVESQGGWYGRRQYF
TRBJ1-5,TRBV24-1,CATSDSGKGNQPQHF
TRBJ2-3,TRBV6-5,CASTYEATDTQYF
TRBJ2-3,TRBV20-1,CSARDDPGLAAVGDTQYF
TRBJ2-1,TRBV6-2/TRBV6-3,CASSPTGIGDEQFF
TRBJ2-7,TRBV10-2,CASSRHPSYNEQYF
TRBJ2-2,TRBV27,CASSLSGGTGELFF
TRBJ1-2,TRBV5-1,CASSLGDRGYGYTF
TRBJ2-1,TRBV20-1,CSASAALGEQFF
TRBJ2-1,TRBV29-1,CSAEGLAGGSHSYNEQFF
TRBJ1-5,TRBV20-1,CSASPPAVKNQPQHF
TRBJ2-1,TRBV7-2,CASSLNPSSGWQFF
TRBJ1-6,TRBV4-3,CASSQEDRVGSPLHF
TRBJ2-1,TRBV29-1,CSVGDRGPYNEQFF
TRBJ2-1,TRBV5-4,CASSVIETGGSNEQFF
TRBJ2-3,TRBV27,CASTFMSDTQYF
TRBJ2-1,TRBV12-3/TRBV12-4,CASSFTGANNEQFF
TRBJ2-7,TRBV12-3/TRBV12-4,CASRPDTTYEQYF
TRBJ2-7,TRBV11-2,CASSFMGGFVPADYEQYF
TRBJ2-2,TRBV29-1,CSARTSEKAGELFF
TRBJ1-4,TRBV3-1,CASSQDLELRPEKLFF
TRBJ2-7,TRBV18,CASSQLVSEISYEQYF
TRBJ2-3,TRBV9,CASSVGALADTQYF
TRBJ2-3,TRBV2,CASTMRLKDTQYF
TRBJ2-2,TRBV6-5,CASSYSKRVNTGELFF
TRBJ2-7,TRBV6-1,CASSRDGRSYEQYF
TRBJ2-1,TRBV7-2,CASSAGTSNEQFF
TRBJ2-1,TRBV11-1,CASSLGGAGGEQFF
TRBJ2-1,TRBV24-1,CATSDFALKEGGQQFF
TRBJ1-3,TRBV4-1,CASSQDPDVLAGNTIYF
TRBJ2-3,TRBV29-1,CSVGRDSDTQYF
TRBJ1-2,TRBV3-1,CASSPLDRLGNGYTF
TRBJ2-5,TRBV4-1,CASSQEQSGRTSPARETQYF
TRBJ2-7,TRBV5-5,CASSLGKAGMIYEQYF
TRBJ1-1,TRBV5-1,CASSLGGTETEAFF
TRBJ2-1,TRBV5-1,CASSPLTGGNEQFF
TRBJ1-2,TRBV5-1,CASSLEAGNGYTF
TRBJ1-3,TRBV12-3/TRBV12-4,CASSSRTGYSGNTIYF
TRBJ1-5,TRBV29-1,CSVGENSNQPQHF
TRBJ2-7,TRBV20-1,CSADSSSYEQYF
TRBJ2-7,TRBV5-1,CASSLVPGLQEQYF
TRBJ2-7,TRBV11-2,CASGPLLAAAYEQYF
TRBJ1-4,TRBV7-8,CASSLARIPTNEKLFF
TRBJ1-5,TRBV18,CASSPGQGIGQPQHF